This record looks at one TCR beta chain sequence and its context. The germline V gene has CDR1 MNHNS and CDR2 SASEGT. This CDR3 is built from 15 residues. V was clipped by 2 bases and J by 6 bases, with 16 bases between them. This sample was included in a study of cytotoxic CD8 clonotypes in ibrutinib-treated CLL. Study-level information: Overall, about 25 responses were partial and 2 complete; following median about 70 months, around 15 patients stayed remitted and roughly twelve progressed.

Produced via immunoSEQ multiplex PCR; TCRdb's table is partial and in-frame only. This sample has some 200,000 clones, with 75% to 85% found just once. This sequence joins TRBV6-1 and TRBJ1-2, with a possible D match to TRBD1 (5 bases). This specimen consisted of PBMCs, obtained after 12 months of ibrutinib treatment. The clonotype originates from a human donor with chronic lymphocytic leukemia. CDR3 in DNA: TGTGCCAGCAGTGAAAAGGTGGCAGGGCAGGATGGCTACACCTTC. Amino acids: CASSEKVAGQDGYTF.